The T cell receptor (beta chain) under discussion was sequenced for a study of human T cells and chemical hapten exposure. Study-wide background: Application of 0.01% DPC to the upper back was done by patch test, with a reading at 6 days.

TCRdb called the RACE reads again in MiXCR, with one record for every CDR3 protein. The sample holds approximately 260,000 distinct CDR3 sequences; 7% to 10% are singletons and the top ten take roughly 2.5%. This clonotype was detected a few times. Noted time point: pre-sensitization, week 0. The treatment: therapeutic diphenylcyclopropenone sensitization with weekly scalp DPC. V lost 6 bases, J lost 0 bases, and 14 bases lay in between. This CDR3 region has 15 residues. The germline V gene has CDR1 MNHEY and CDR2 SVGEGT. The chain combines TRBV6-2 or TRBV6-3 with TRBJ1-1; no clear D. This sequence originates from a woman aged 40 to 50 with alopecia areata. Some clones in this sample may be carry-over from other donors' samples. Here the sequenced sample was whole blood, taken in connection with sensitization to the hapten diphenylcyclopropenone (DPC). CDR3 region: CASRDNTPMNTEAFF. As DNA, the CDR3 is TGTGCCAGCAGGGATAATACACCTATGAACACTGAAGCTTTCTTT.